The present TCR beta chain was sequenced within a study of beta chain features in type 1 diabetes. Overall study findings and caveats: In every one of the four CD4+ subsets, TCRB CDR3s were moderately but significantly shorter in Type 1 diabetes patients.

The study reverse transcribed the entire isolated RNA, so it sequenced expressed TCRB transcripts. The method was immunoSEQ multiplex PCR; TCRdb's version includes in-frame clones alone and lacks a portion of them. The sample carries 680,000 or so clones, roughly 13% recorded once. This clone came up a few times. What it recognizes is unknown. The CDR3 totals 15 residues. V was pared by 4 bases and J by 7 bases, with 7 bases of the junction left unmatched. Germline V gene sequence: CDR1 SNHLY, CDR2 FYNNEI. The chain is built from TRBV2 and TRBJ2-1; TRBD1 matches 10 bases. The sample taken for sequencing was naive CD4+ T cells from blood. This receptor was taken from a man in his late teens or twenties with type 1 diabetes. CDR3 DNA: TGTGCCAGCAGTGTCCGGGACAGGGGTGAAAATGAGCAGTTCTTC. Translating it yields CASSVRDRGENEQFF.